Each of the 2 T cell receptor beta chains below was sequenced from the same sample in a study of CD4 T cells in relation to SARS-CoV-2 and coronaviruses. Only in-frame clones appear in the TCRdb table, and some are missing; sequencing was by immunoSEQ multiplex PCR. The table has about 29,000 clones, less than 80% seen once. Unexposed donor CD4+ T cells date from about 2011-2018, before the COVID-19 pandemic. Isolation of CD4+ T cells took place after approximately eleven days in culture. These TCRs' antigens remain unknown. Material for sequencing was CD4+ T cells from PBMCs, cultured in vitro. The receptors derive from a human donor in good health.

V usage is TRBV14 and J usage is TRBJ2-7; the D gene is possibly TRBD1 (7 bases). With 4 bases removed from V and 7 bases from J, the gap between germline ends came to 17 bases. The V gene's germline CDR1 is SGHDN and CDR2 FVKESK. The CDR3 totals 14 residues. CDR3 in amino acids: CASSPGLAGGEQYF. Here the CDR3 DNA reads TGTGCCAGCAGCCCGGGTCTGGCAGGGGGGGAGCAGTACTTC.

This chain links TRBV14 with TRBJ1-5; TRBD1 is a possible D gene (5 bases). V was clipped by 3 bases and J by 4 bases, with 7 bases between them. The CDR3 has 13 amino acids. Germline CDR1 is SGHDN and CDR2 is FVKESK. CDR3 amino acids: CASSQTENQPQHF. For the CDR3, the DNA is TGTGCCAGCAGCCAGACAGAAAATCAGCCCCAGCATTTT.